The 30 T cell receptor beta chains given below trace back to one sample, sequenced in a study of Tregs in tolerant kidney transplant recipients. TCRdb's copy holds only in-frame clones and misses some; the assay was immunoSEQ multiplex PCR. The table includes 85,000 to 90,000 clones, roughly 92% detected once. The specimen sequenced was CD8+ T cells from blood. Receptors originate from a human donor in good health.

The chain carries TRBV5-4 and TRBJ1-1; a weak D match, TRBD1 (5 bases). The CDR3 runs to 17 residues. V was shortened by 0 bases and J by 4 bases, with 19 bases between the two germline ends. CDR1 is SGHNT and CDR2 is YYREEE in the germline V gene (reference sequence). CDR3 sequence: CASSLEVRGGIGTEAFF. As DNA, the CDR3 is TGTGCCAGCAGCTTGGAGGTTAGGGGCGGGATAGGCACTGAAGCTTTCTTT.

This chain connects TRBV25-1 to TRBJ1-1; D uncertain. From germline, CDR1 is MGHDK and CDR2 SYGVNS. This CDR3 has 17 amino acids. Trimming pared 0 bases from V and 1 base from J, leaving 15 bases between. CDR3: CASSEYSGLASNTEAFF. DNA of the CDR3: TGTGCCAGCAGTGAATATTCCGGGCTGGCGTCGAACACTGAAGCTTTCTTT. Looking up the rest from reference TRBV25-1 and TRBJ1-1 gives the full variable domain: EADIYQTPRYLVIGTGKKITLECSQTMGHDKMYWYQQDPGMELHLIHYSYGVNSTEKGDLSSESTVSRIRTEHFPLTLESARPSHTSQYLCASSEYSGLASNTEAFFGQGTRLTVV.

V gene TRBV6-5 combines with J gene TRBJ2-1, with no clear D. The ends were cut back, 0 bases at V and 3 bases at J, with 12 bases in the middle. CDR3 length: 16 amino acids. CDR1 is MNHEY and CDR2 is SVGAGI in the germline V gene. DNA for the CDR3: TGTGCCAGCAGTTACTCGATAGAAACGGGCTACAATGAGCAGTTCTTC. It is translated as CASSYSIETGYNEQFF.

V is TRBV6-5 and J is TRBJ1-1; perhaps TRBD1 as D (5 bases). Deletions cut 7 bases from V and 4 bases from J, with 16 bases between. The CDR3 is made up of 14 amino acids. Germline V gene lookup returns CDR1 MNHEY and CDR2 SVGAGI. Here the CDR3 DNA reads TGTGCCAGCACCCCCGGGGCGCGGACCACTGAAGCTTTCTTT. Protein sequence: CASTPGARTTEAFF.

The V gene is TRBV6-1, the J gene TRBJ2-3, with 8 bases identical to TRBD1. The CDR3 sequence is 15 residues long. The V gene's germline CDR1 is MNHNS and CDR2 SASEGT. V lost 3 bases to trimming and J lost 6 bases; unmatched junction nucleotides: 8. CDR3 coding DNA: TGTGCCAGCAGTGAGATGGGACAGGATGCGGATACGCAGTATTTT. Residues: CASSEMGQDADTQYF.

This chain links TRBV9 with TRBJ1-2; tentative D call: TRBD1 (5 bases). Germline V CDR1 and CDR2: SGDLS, YYNGEE. The CDR3 runs to 13 residues. V dropped 3 bases and J dropped 3 bases, with 9 bases sitting between them. The CDR3 DNA sequence: TGTGCCAGCAGCGAGGGACGGTACTATGGCTACACCTTC. This sequence encodes CASSEGRYYGYTF.

This clone was detected only once. The V call is TRBV11-2, the J call TRBJ2-7; 7 nucleotides line up with TRBD2. CDR1 is SGHAT and CDR2 is FQNNGV in the germline V gene. The length of the CDR3 is 14 residues. After removal of 5 bases from V and 2 bases from J, the junction contained 6 bases not matched to a gene. The DNA of the CDR3 is TGTGCCAGCAGCCCGCCAAGCGGGACCTACGAGCAGTACTTC. It yields the protein CASSPPSGTYEQYF. The variable domain in full, with the rest retrieved from reference TRBV11-2 and TRBJ2-7, is EAGVAQSPRYKIIEKRQSVAFWCNPISGHATLYWYQQILGQGPKLLIQFQNNGVVDDSQLPKDRFSAERLKGVDSTLKIQPAKLEDSAVYLCASSPPSGTYEQYFGPGTRLTVT.

The chain has TRBV6-6 and TRBJ1-1, with TRBD1 identical over 7 bases. Germline CDR1 MNHNY, CDR2 SVGAGI (reference sequence). CDR3 size: 13 residues. V lost 8 bases to trimming and J lost 1 base; unmatched junction nucleotides: 4. DNA of the CDR3: TGTGCCAGCGCTACAGGGGAGAACACTGAAGCTTTCTTT. As protein: CASATGENTEAFF.

The rearrangement links TRBV9 to TRBJ2-7; tentatively, D is TRBD2 (6 bases). CDR3 size: 15 residues. CDR1 is SGDLS and CDR2 is YYNGEE in the germline V gene. Trimming took off 3 bases at V and 2 bases at J, with 15 bases between the two ends. Written as DNA, the CDR3 is TGTGCCAGCAGCGCTGGTAATAGCGGAACCTACGAGCAGTACTTC. Its translation is CASSAGNSGTYEQYF.

The J gene is TRBJ2-7, the V gene TRBV13; 8 bases map to TRBD2. The CDR3 runs to 14 residues. V was pared by 1 base and J by 2 bases, with 1 base of the junction left unmatched. CDR1 is PRHDT and CDR2 is FYEKMQ in the germline V gene (reference sequence). The CDR3 DNA reads as TGTGCCAGCAGCTTAGCCGGGAGGGCCTACGAGCAGTACTTC. The encoded protein is CASSLAGRAYEQYF. Looking up the rest from reference TRBV13 and TRBJ2-7 gives the full variable domain: AAGVIQSPRHLIKEKRETATLKCYPIPRHDTVYWYQQGPGQDPQFLISFYEKMQSDKGSIPDRFSAQQFSDYHSELNMSSLELGDSALYFCASSLAGRAYEQYFGPGTRLTVT.

The J gene is TRBJ1-1, the V gene TRBV19; a possible D gene is TRBD1 (6 bases). V was pared by 2 bases and J by 5 bases, with 15 bases between. The CDR3 runs 15 residues. CDR1 is LNHDA, CDR2 SQIVND, per germline (reference sequence). The CDR3 sequence: CASSISGGGRTEAFF. CDR3 DNA sequence: TGTGCCAGTAGTATATCCGGGGGCGGCAGGACTGAAGCTTTCTTT.

V gene TRBV6-6 combines with J gene TRBJ2-1, with D tentatively TRBD1 (5 bases). V was clipped by 6 bases and J by 0 bases, with 15 bases between them. The CDR3 totals 16 residues. Germline V lookup: CDR1 MNHNY, CDR2 SVGAGI (reference sequence). In DNA form, the CDR3 reads TGTGCCAGCAGCCCCGGCGACAGAAGCTCCTACAATGAGCAGTTCTTC. Its protein product is CASSPGDRSSYNEQFF.

The chain couples TRBV7-9 to TRBJ1-5; 7 bases are shared with TRBD1. The CDR3 loop spans 17 amino acids. The germline V gene encodes CDR1 SEHNR and CDR2 FQNEAQ (reference sequence). Losses at the gene ends were 1 base for V and 7 bases for J; bases not matched to a gene: 13. The CDR3 spells CASSLDLRDSADQPQHF. The CDR3 bases are TGTGCCAGCAGCTTAGACCTCCGGGACAGTGCCGACCAGCCCCAGCATTTT. Looking up the rest from reference TRBV7-9 and TRBJ1-5 gives the full variable domain: DTGVSQNPRHKITKRGQNVTFRCDPISEHNRLYWYRQTLGQGPEFLTYFQNEAQLEKSRLLSDRFSAERPKGSFSTLEIQRTEQGDSAMYLCASSLDLRDSADQPQHFGDGTRLSIL.

The chain employs TRBV5-1 and TRBJ2-7, with D unclear. The germline CDR1 and CDR2 sequences are SGHRS and YFSETQ. There are 14 residues in the CDR3. Trimming pared 4 bases from V and 3 bases from J, leaving 14 bases between. The CDR3 protein is CASSPRQRDYEQYF. DNA of the CDR3: TGCGCCAGCAGCCCCCGCCAGCGAGACTACGAGCAGTACTTC.

This sequence joins TRBV27 and TRBJ1-4; 10 bases match TRBD1. V lost 6 bases, J lost 12 bases, and 10 bases stayed unmatched. There are 14 residues in the CDR3. CDR1 and CDR2 (germline): MNHEY, SMNVEV (reference sequence). The CDR3: CASSPGTGVGELFF. CDR3 nucleotide sequence: TGTGCCAGCAGCCCCGGGACAGGGGTAGGGGAACTGTTTTTT. The full variable domain, with the rest looked up from reference TRBV27 and TRBJ1-4, is EAQVTQNPRYLITVTGKKLTVTCSQNMNHEYMSWYRQDPGLGLRQIYYSMNVEVTDKGDVPEGYKVSRKEKRNFPLILESPSPNQTSLYFCASSPGTGVGELFFGSGTQLSVL.

The chain carries TRBV5-5 and TRBJ2-2; D remains ambiguous. The germline gives CDR1 SGHKS, CDR2 YYEKEE (reference sequence). The CDR3 covers 13 residues. V lost 0 bases and J 4 bases, leaving 4 bases between the germline ends. CDR3 in amino acids: CASSLDLTGELFF. DNA of the CDR3: TGTGCCAGCAGCTTGGATCTCACCGGGGAGCTGTTTTTT.

A note on this clone: Germline and junction disagree at one end, which may indicate a read error. The gene calls are TRBV7-9 and TRBJ2-1, with unresolved D. The CDR3 length is 13 residues. Germline CDR1 and CDR2: SEHNR and FQNEAQ (reference sequence). For the CDR3, the DNA is TGTGCTAGCAGCTCCGACGAGTACAATGAGCAGTTCTTC. Translating it yields CASSSDEYNEQFF.

The V and J genes are TRBV29-1 and TRBJ1-3; D gene uncertain. There are 14 residues in the CDR3. Germline loops: CDR1 SQVTM, CDR2 ANQGSEA. V was clipped by 7 bases and J by 2 bases, with 15 bases between them. CDR3 DNA sequence: TGCAGCGCGTTTATCAGGCCCGCTGGAAACACCATATATTTT. Protein: CSAFIRPAGNTIYF. The variable domain in full, with the rest retrieved from reference TRBV29-1 and TRBJ1-3, is SAVISQKPSRDICQRGTSLTIQCQVDSQVTMMFWYRQQPGQSLTLIATANQGSEATYESGFVIDKFPISRPNLTFSTLTVSNMSPEDSSIYLCSAFIRPAGNTIYFGEGSWLTVV.

CDR3: CASSLWGANTGELFF. For the CDR3, the DNA is TGTGCCAGCAGTTTGTGGGGGGCTAACACCGGGGAGCTGTTTTTT. The chain couples TRBV6-6 to TRBJ2-2, with D perhaps given as TRBD1 or TRBD2 (6 bases each). The CDR3 contains 15 residues. V lost 4 bases and J 2 bases, leaving 11 bases between the germline ends. Per the germline V gene, CDR1 is MNHNY and CDR2 is SVGAGI (reference sequence).

The gene calls are TRBV9 and TRBJ1-3; perhaps TRBD1 as D (5 bases). This CDR3 comprises 16 residues. The V and J ends lost 2 bases and 0 bases respectively, with 12 bases between them. CDR1 and CDR2 from the germline V gene are SGDLS and YYNGEE. The CDR3 DNA sequence: TGTGCCAGCAGCGTCGGGACGCATGGCTCTGGAAACACCATATATTTT. It yields the protein CASSVGTHGSGNTIYF.

The chain combines TRBV10-2 with TRBJ2-6; D is possibly TRBD2 (5 bases). Per germline, CDR1 WSHSY and CDR2 SAAADI. V lost 11 bases and J lost 0, with 17 bases in between. The CDR3 consists of 16 residues. CDR3 DNA sequence: TGCGCCGTGCGCGGGTCCTTAGACTCTGGGGCCAACGTCCTGACTTTC. Its translation: CAVRGSLDSGANVLTF.

This clone was seen a few times. This chain links TRBV10-3 with TRBJ2-1; D ambiguous. Per the germline V gene, CDR1 is ENHRY and CDR2 is SYGVKD. CDR3 length equals 16 residues. With 6 bases removed from V and 0 bases from J, the gap between germline ends came to 15 bases. CDR3 sequence reads: CAISSYPILSYNEQFF. In DNA form, the CDR3 reads TGTGCCATCAGCAGTTACCCGATTCTCTCCTACAATGAGCAGTTCTTC.

The chain employs TRBV4-1 and TRBJ2-1; possible D gene TRBD2, 6 bases. This CDR3 region has 18 residues. Germline assignment: CDR1 MGHRA and CDR2 YSYEKL. Trimming cost V 0 bases and J 0 bases, with 15 bases left between them. CDR3 bases: TGCGCCAGCAGCCAAGATGGCGGGGACGGGAGCTCCTACAATGAGCAGTTCTTC. Translating it yields CASSQDGGDGSSYNEQFF.

The J gene is TRBJ1-2, the V gene TRBV10-3; a weak D match, TRBD1 (5 bases). The V and J ends lost 2 bases and 4 bases respectively, with 14 bases between them. There are 15 residues in the CDR3. From germline, CDR1 is ENHRY and CDR2 SYGVKD. CDR3 in amino acids: CAISEQAEGAYGYTF. The CDR3, as DNA: TGTGCCATCAGTGAGCAGGCCGAAGGGGCCTATGGCTACACCTTC.

The chain carries TRBV6-5 and TRBJ2-7, with D uncertain. The CDR3 covers 15 residues. V was cut by 6 bases and J by 3 bases, with 18 bases left in between. Per the germline V gene, CDR1 is MNHEY and CDR2 is SVGAGI. The CDR3 DNA sequence: TGTGCCAGCAGACCGGAGATCTTAAACGTCTACGAGCAGTACTTC. Translating gives CASRPEILNVYEQYF.

CDR3 coding DNA: TGTGCCAGCAGTTTAAGTATGACGGCTTACTACTATGGCTACACCTTC. Translating it yields CASSLSMTAYYYGYTF. This chain uses TRBV27 with TRBJ1-2, with unresolved D. This CDR3 comprises 16 residues. Germline V gene data show CDR1 as MNHEY and CDR2 as SMNVEV (reference sequence). Trimming stripped 2 bases from V and 3 bases from J, with 16 bases between.

The rearrangement links TRBV4-1 to TRBJ1-3; D call uncertain. The germline V and J ends were trimmed by 2 bases and 4 bases, with 9 bases remaining between them. This CDR3 has 14 amino acids. The germline CDR1 and CDR2 sequences are MGHRA and YSYEKL. CDR3 sequence reads: CASSQSRRGNTIYF. CDR3 nucleotides: TGCGCCAGCAGCCAAAGCAGGAGGGGAAACACCATATATTTT.

The rearrangement links TRBV6-6 to TRBJ1-5; D is ambiguous. With 2 bases removed from V and 0 bases from J, the gap between germline ends came to 11 bases. The CDR3 loop spans 16 amino acids. CDR1 is MNHNY, CDR2 SVGAGI, per germline (reference sequence). CDR3 nucleotide sequence: TGTGCCAGCAGTTACCCCCGAGGGAATAGCAATCAGCCCCAGCATTTT. Its translation is CASSYPRGNSNQPQHF.

The chain combines TRBV15 with TRBJ1-5; D possibly corresponds to TRBD1 (5 bases). The CDR3 contains 15 residues. Germline V gene data show CDR1 as LNHNV and CDR2 as YYDKDF (reference sequence). V was pared by 1 base and J by 1 base, with 8 bases between. This chain's CDR3 is CATSRGDGSNQPQHF. The CDR3 nucleotides read TGTGCCACCAGCAGAGGGGACGGGAGCAATCAGCCCCAGCATTTT.

This chain connects TRBV4-1 to TRBJ1-2; 8 positions agree with TRBD1. This CDR3 is built from 15 residues. Germline trimming cut 4 bases from V and 3 bases from J; bases unmatched to any gene: 7. Germline CDR1 and CDR2: MGHRA and YSYEKL. CDR3 in amino acids: CASSLVRGLDYGYTF. Here the CDR3 DNA reads TGCGCCAGCAGCCTCGTCAGGGGGCTGGACTATGGCTACACCTTC.